A single sample is the source of the 8 T cell receptor beta chains below, sequenced in a study of blood T cell repertoires in COVID-19. The assay was immunoSEQ multiplex PCR, and TCRdb's table has in-frame clones only and misses some. In the table there are roughly 250,000 clones, 70% to 90% of which are singletons. Input material: PBMCs or T cells enriched from blood (not recorded which). The origin of the receptors is a woman aged 45 to 65 who had recovered from COVID-19.

J is TRBJ2-3 and V is TRBV29-1; TRBD2 matches at 11 bases. The CDR3 sequence is 16 residues long. The germline V gene has CDR1 SQVTM and CDR2 ANQGSEA. With V trimmed by 3 bases and J by 0 bases, 5 bases remained unmatched. The CDR3 DNA reads as TGCAGCGTTGAGAGTAGCGGGAGGGCTAGCACAGATACGCAGTATTTT. This encodes CSVESSGRASTDTQYF.

CDR3 residues: CASSRTGNAYEQYF. Written as DNA, the CDR3 is TGTGCCAGCAGCAGGACAGGGAATGCCTACGAGCAGTACTTC. This chain links TRBV5-4 with TRBJ2-7, with 8 positions matching TRBD1. CDR1 SGHNT and CDR2 YYREEE come from the germline V gene (reference sequence). The ends lost 4 bases at V and 2 bases at J; junction bases unmatched: 5. The CDR3 has 14 amino acids.

The CDR3 sequence is CASRILGLSSTDTQYF. The DNA of the CDR3 is TGTGCCAGCCGGATCCTAGGATTGTCTAGCACAGATACGCAGTATTTT. The V call is TRBV27, the J call TRBJ2-3; no firm D call. V shed 8 bases and J shed 0 bases, with 18 bases lying between them. The germline gives CDR1 MNHEY, CDR2 SMNVEV (reference sequence). The CDR3 is 16 residues long.

The J gene is TRBJ2-3, the V gene TRBV3-1 (or the pseudogene TRBV3-2); 11 nucleotides match TRBD2. This CDR3 spans 15 amino acids. Germline trimming cut 3 bases from V and 3 bases from J; bases unmatched to any gene: 2. The germline V gene has CDR1 LGHDT and CDR2 YNNKEL (reference sequence). DNA of the CDR3: TGTGCCAGCAGCCAGATAGCGGGAGGGACAGATACGCAGTATTTT. Its protein product is CASSQIAGGTDTQYF.

This clone came up a few times. The chain links TRBV4-1 to TRBJ2-2, with D possibly TRBD1 on 5 matching bases. V dropped 7 bases and J dropped 2 bases, with 8 bases sitting between them. Germline values: CDR1 MGHRA, CDR2 YSYEKL. This CDR3 is built from 13 residues. This chain's CDR3 is CASKGSNTGELFF. The CDR3 DNA follows: TGCGCCAGCAAGGGGTCCAACACCGGGGAGCTGTTTTTT.

This chain joins TRBV7-6 and TRBJ2-1; 11 bases map to TRBD2. The CDR3 extends over 15 amino acids. CDR1 is SGHVS, CDR2 FNYEAQ, per germline. Unmatched junction bases numbered 7, after V lost 5 bases and J lost 7 bases. The CDR3 here is CASSPGTSGKNEQFF. The CDR3 DNA reads TGTGCCAGCAGCCCGGGGACTAGCGGAAAGAATGAGCAGTTCTTC.

The J gene is TRBJ2-3, the V gene TRBV28; 12 nucleotides match TRBD2. The germline CDR1 and CDR2 sequences are MDHEN and SYDVKM. V was pared by 6 bases and J by 3 bases, with 7 bases of the junction left unmatched. The CDR3 runs to 16 residues. The CDR3 is CASSRAGTSGTDTQYF. CDR3 sequence (DNA): TGTGCCAGCAGCCGTGCAGGGACTAGCGGGACAGATACGCAGTATTTT.

The CDR3 coding sequence is TGTGCCAGCAGCTTAGACAGGGTCGGCTATGGCTACACCTTC. As protein: CASSLDRVGYGYTF. The chain carries TRBV7-2 and TRBJ1-2; perhaps TRBD1 as D (6 bases). Trimming took off 1 base at V and 4 bases at J, with 10 bases between the two ends. The CDR3 is made up of 14 amino acids. Germline V gives CDR1 SGHTA, CDR2 FQGNSA.